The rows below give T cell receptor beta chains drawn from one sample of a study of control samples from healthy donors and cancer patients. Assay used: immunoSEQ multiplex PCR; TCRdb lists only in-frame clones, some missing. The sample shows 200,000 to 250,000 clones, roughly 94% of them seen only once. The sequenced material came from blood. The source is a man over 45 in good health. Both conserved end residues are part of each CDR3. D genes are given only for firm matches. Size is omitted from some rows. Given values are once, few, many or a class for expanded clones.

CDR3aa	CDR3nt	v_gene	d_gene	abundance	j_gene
CASSISDRVRGYTF	TGTGCCAGTAGTATTTCCGACAGGGTTCGAGGCTACACCTTC	TRBV19	TRBD1	-	TRBJ1-2
CASSSRSDEQFF	TGTGCCAGCAGCTCTAGAAGCGATGAGCAGTTCTTC	TRBV11-2	-	-	TRBJ2-1
CASSQTGGLSNQPQHF	TGTGCCAGCTCACAGACAGGGGGTTTAAGCAATCAGCCCCAGCATTTT	TRBV18	TRBD1	-	TRBJ1-5
CSARIGAGYTF	TGCAGTGCTAGAATCGGAGCTGGCTACACCTTC	TRBV20-1	-	-	TRBJ1-2
CASSQEVEGKETQYF	TGCGCCAGCAGCCAAGAGGTGGAGGGGAAAGAGACCCAGTACTTC	TRBV4-3	-	-	TRBJ2-5
CASSLLVPDTQYF	TGTGCCAGCAGCTTATTAGTTCCAGATACGCAGTATTTT	TRBV7-3	-	once	TRBJ2-3
CASSPGQPQETQYF	TGTGCCAGCAGCCCAGGACAGCCCCAAGAGACCCAGTACTTC	TRBV28	-	-	TRBJ2-5
CATMDSYNEQFF	TGTGCCACTATGGACTCTTACAATGAGCAGTTCTTC	TRBV19	-	-	TRBJ2-1
CATSKDRTGGSYNEQFF	TGTGCCACCAGCAAAGACCGGACAGGGGGCTCCTACAATGAGCAGTTCTTC	TRBV15	TRBD1	-	TRBJ2-1
CAWSVGGGQPQHF	TGTGCCTGGAGTGTAGGGGGAGGACAGCCCCAGCATTTT	TRBV30	-	once	TRBJ1-5
CASSEGTGNTIYF	TGTGCCAGCAGTGAAGGGACCGGGAACACCATATATTTT	TRBV2	-	-	TRBJ1-3
CAGATNEQFF	TGTGCCGGGGCGACGAATGAGCAGTTCTTC	TRBV6-5	-	-	TRBJ2-1
CASSLDLLGTIAFF	TGCGCCAGCAGCTTAGATCTCTTAGGGACTATCGCTTTCTTT	TRBV5-1	-	-	TRBJ1-1
CASSQDQSGVGNQPQHF	TGCGCCAGCAGCCAAGATCAGAGTGGGGTCGGGAATCAGCCCCAGCATTTT	TRBV4-1	-	-	TRBJ1-5
CATSRDLEGGNEQFF	TGTGCCACCAGCAGAGATCTGGAGGGGGGGAATGAGCAGTTCTTC	TRBV15	-	-	TRBJ2-1
CASSPGGTETTYEQYF	TGTGCCAGCAGCCCTGGGGGGACAGAAACGACCTACGAGCAGTACTTC	TRBV7-2	-	-	TRBJ2-7
CASSLGGSGEKLFF	TGTGCCAGCAGTTTGGGAGGGTCTGGAGAAAAACTGTTTTTT	TRBV28	-	-	TRBJ1-4
CASSLGTVTGELFF	TGTGCCAGCAGCTTAGGGACTGTCACCGGGGAGCTGTTTTTT	TRBV7-8	-	once	TRBJ2-2
CAISEGGAIGADTQYF	TGTGCCATCAGTGAGGGTGGGGCTATCGGCGCAGATACGCAGTATTTT	TRBV10-3	-	-	TRBJ2-3
CASSVQDRKGNTIYF	TGTGCCAGCAGCGTTCAGGACCGGAAAGGAAACACCATATATTTT	TRBV28	-	-	TRBJ1-3
CASSFGRSDTQYF	TGTGCCAGCAGCTTCGGACGGTCAGATACGCAGTATTTT	TRBV5-8	-	-	TRBJ2-3
CASSRGDGGNQPQHF	TGTGCCAGCAGCCGGGGAGACGGTGGCAATCAGCCCCAGCATTTT	TRBV7-9	-	-	TRBJ1-5
CAWTPGGRTDIQYF	TGTGCCTGGACCCCCGGGGGCCGGACGGACATTCAGTACTTC	TRBV30	-	-	TRBJ2-4
CASSFGFGTFF	-	TRBV11-2	-	-	TRBJ1-1
CASSITSGGFYNEQFF	TGTGCCAGCAGTATCACTAGCGGGGGGTTCTACAATGAGCAGTTCTTC	TRBV14	TRBD2	few	TRBJ2-1
CAISESVGGLHQPQHF	TGTGCCATCAGTGAGTCGGTGGGGGGCCTCCATCAGCCCCAGCATTTT	TRBV10-3	-	-	TRBJ1-5
CASSRRGAIRSSYNEQFF	TGTGCCAGCAGCCGCCGGGGGGCCATTAGAAGTTCCTACAATGAGCAGTTCTTC	TRBV3-1/TRBV3-2	-	few	TRBJ2-1
CASSPEVAVTLSEQYF	TGTGCCAGCAGCCCCGAGGTAGCGGTTACCCTATCCGAGCAGTACTTC	TRBV5-4	-	-	TRBJ2-7